These T cell receptor beta chains were read from a single sample in a study of cytomegalovirus exposure and HLA in healthy donors. Measured with immunoSEQ multiplex PCR; TCRdb has only the in-frame clones, and not every one. The sample lists over 70,000 clones, 80% seen once, with approximately 29% in the top ten. Sequenced sample: PBMCs. The receptors originated from a man aged 45-60 years in good health and CMV-seropositive. CDR3s include the opening cysteine and the closing phenylalanine or tryptophan. The D gene is left open where the match is weak. Not all rows give a size; the values are once, few, many and, for expanded clones, a class.

clone size: .
J gene: TRBJ2-7
V gene: TRBV2
D gene: TRBD2
CDR3 protein: CASNGGTSSYEQYF
CDR3 DNA: TGTGCCAGCAACGGGGGGACGAGCTCCTACGAGCAGTACTTC

clone size: .
J gene: TRBJ2-2
V gene: TRBV19
D gene: TRBD2
CDR3 protein: CASSRLAGGHTGELFF
CDR3 DNA: TGTGCCAGTAGTAGACTAGCGGGAGGCCACACCGGGGAGCTGTTTTTT

clone size: .
J gene: TRBJ2-2
V gene: TRBV29-1
D gene: .
CDR3 protein: CSVEDLSGQFDTGELFF
CDR3 DNA: TGCAGCGTTGAAGATCTCTCCGGACAGTTTGACACCGGGGAGCTGTTTTTT

clone size: once
J gene: TRBJ1-6
V gene: TRBV5-8
D gene: TRBD1
CDR3 protein: CASSLGRGNSPLHF
CDR3 DNA: TGTGCCAGCAGCTTGGGCAGGGGGAATTCACCCCTCCACTTT

clone size: .
J gene: TRBJ2-2
V gene: TRBV9
D gene: TRBD1
CDR3 protein: CASSVGAGGGSGELFF
CDR3 DNA: TGTGCCAGCAGCGTAGGCGCAGGGGGCGGTTCCGGGGAGCTGTTTTTT

clone size: .
J gene: TRBJ2-1
V gene: TRBV19
D gene: .
CDR3 protein: CASSIDGAIRSYNEQFF
CDR3 DNA: TGTGCCAGTAGTATAGATGGGGCTATCCGCTCCTACAATGAGCAGTTCTTC

clone size: once
J gene: TRBJ2-1
V gene: TRBV5-4
D gene: TRBD2
CDR3 protein: CASSIPGLAGVDEQFF
CDR3 DNA: TGTGCCAGCAGCATCCCGGGACTAGCGGGAGTGGATGAGCAGTTCTTC

clone size: .
J gene: TRBJ2-3
V gene: TRBV19
D gene: TRBD2
CDR3 protein: CASSIGLAGGTITTDTQYF
CDR3 DNA: TGTGCCAGTAGTATAGGTCTAGCGGGAGGGACAATTACCACAGATACGCAGTATTTT

clone size: .
J gene: TRBJ2-5
V gene: TRBV11-2
D gene: TRBD1
CDR3 protein: CASSRTGGETQYF
CDR3 DNA: TGTGCCAGCAGCCGGACAGGGGGGGAGACCCAGTACTTC

clone size: .
J gene: TRBJ2-1
V gene: TRBV10-2
D gene: TRBD1
CDR3 protein: CASSRVPGQGKNEQFF
CDR3 DNA: TGCGCCAGCAGCCGAGTCCCGGGACAGGGGAAGAATGAGCAGTTCTTC

clone size: .
J gene: TRBJ2-7
V gene: TRBV5-1
D gene: TRBD1
CDR3 protein: CASSWTGGNYEQYF
CDR3 DNA: TGCGCCAGCAGCTGGACAGGGGGTAACTACGAGCAGTACTTC

clone size: .
J gene: TRBJ2-3
V gene: TRBV19
D gene: .
CDR3 protein: CASSLAGAATDTQYF
CDR3 DNA: TGTGCCAGTAGTTTGGCGGGGGCCGCCACAGATACGCAGTATTTT

clone size: .
J gene: TRBJ2-7
V gene: TRBV29-1
D gene: TRBD2
CDR3 protein: CSVERGAGDSHEQYF
CDR3 DNA: TGCAGCGTTGAACGAGGGGCGGGAGATTCCCACGAGCAGTACTTC

clone size: .
J gene: TRBJ2-1
V gene: TRBV10-3
D gene: .
CDR3 protein: CAISESIADNEQFF
CDR3 DNA: TGTGCCATCAGTGAGTCGATAGCGGACAATGAGCAGTTCTTC

clone size: .
J gene: TRBJ1-2
V gene: TRBV28
D gene: .
CDR3 protein: CASRRGGGYTF
CDR3 DNA: TGTGCCAGCAGAAGGGGGGGTGGCTACACCTTC

clone size: .
J gene: TRBJ1-5
V gene: TRBV19
D gene: TRBD1
CDR3 protein: CASSISTGGGPQHF
CDR3 DNA: TGTGCCAGTAGTATATCCACAGGGGGGGGGCCCCAGCATTTT

clone size: .
J gene: TRBJ2-1
V gene: TRBV9
D gene: TRBD1
CDR3 protein: CASSALGTGGAYNEQFF
CDR3 DNA: TGTGCCAGCAGCGCCCTAGGGACAGGGGGCGCCTACAATGAGCAGTTCTTC

clone size: few
J gene: TRBJ1-5
V gene: TRBV30
D gene: .
CDR3 protein: CAWSLGRRNQPQHF
CDR3 DNA: TGTGCCTGGAGTTTGGGGAGACGCAATCAGCCCCAGCATTTT

clone size: .
J gene: TRBJ2-2
V gene: TRBV19
D gene: .
CDR3 protein: CASDLGGTGGELFF
CDR3 DNA: TGTGCCAGTGATCTTGGCGGCACCGGCGGGGAGCTGTTTTTT

clone size: once
J gene: TRBJ2-1
V gene: TRBV27
D gene: TRBD2
CDR3 protein: CASSLLAGGPNEQFF
CDR3 DNA: TGTGCCAGCAGTTTACTAGCGGGAGGGCCCAATGAGCAGTTCTTC

clone size: .
J gene: TRBJ1-6
V gene: TRBV5-6
D gene: .
CDR3 protein: CASSLLLGGPVHF
CDR3 DNA: TGTGCCAGCAGCTTGCTCCTCGGGGGGCCGGTCCACTTT

clone size: .
J gene: TRBJ2-1
V gene: TRBV5-4
D gene: .
CDR3 protein: CASSLQGTSYNEQFF
CDR3 DNA: TGTGCCAGCAGCTTACAGGGTACCTCCTACAATGAGCAGTTCTTC

clone size: .
J gene: TRBJ2-3
V gene: TRBV7-9
D gene: TRBD2
CDR3 protein: CASSLVGGRALTDTQYF
CDR3 DNA: TGTGCCAGCAGCTTAGTAGGTGGGAGGGCCTTGACAGATACGCAGTATTTT

clone size: .
J gene: TRBJ2-1
V gene: TRBV14
D gene: TRBD2
CDR3 protein: CASSPRDYYNEQFF
CDR3 DNA: TGTGCCAGCAGCCCTCGGGACTACTACAATGAGCAGTTCTTC

clone size: .
J gene: TRBJ2-3
V gene: TRBV9
D gene: .
CDR3 protein: CASSPRLNGDTQYF
CDR3 DNA: TGTGCCAGCAGCCCTCGACTTAACGGAGATACGCAGTATTTT

clone size: .
J gene: TRBJ2-3
V gene: TRBV5-6
D gene: .
CDR3 protein: CASSPGWGRGDTDTQYF
CDR3 DNA: TGTGCCAGCAGCCCCGGTTGGGGGAGGGGGGACACAGATACGCAGTATTTT

clone size: .
J gene: TRBJ1-1
V gene: TRBV6-5
D gene: TRBD1
CDR3 protein: CASSYDRDTEAFF
CDR3 DNA: TGTGCCAGCAGTTATGACAGGGACACTGAAGCTTTCTTT

clone size: once
J gene: TRBJ2-7
V gene: TRBV27
D gene: .
CDR3 protein: CASSFWTAPYEQYF
CDR3 DNA: TGTGCCAGCAGTTTCTGGACTGCCCCCTACGAGCAGTACTTC

clone size: .
J gene: TRBJ1-5
V gene: TRBV6-6
D gene: .
CDR3 protein: CASSYSPGGQPQHF
CDR3 DNA: TGTGCCAGCAGTTACTCTCCGGGGGGTCAGCCCCAGCATTTT

clone size: few
J gene: TRBJ1-3
V gene: TRBV7-2
D gene: TRBD1
CDR3 protein: CASSGGTAGNTIYF
CDR3 DNA: TGTGCCAGCAGCGGGGGGACAGCTGGAAACACCATATATTTT

clone size: few
J gene: TRBJ2-3
V gene: TRBV2
D gene: TRBD2
CDR3 protein: CASSAGRNTDTQYF
CDR3 DNA: TGTGCCAGCAGTGCCGGGAGGAACACAGATACGCAGTATTTT

clone size: once
J gene: TRBJ2-1
V gene: TRBV30
D gene: TRBD1
CDR3 protein: CAWSDGDSQFF
CDR3 DNA: TGTGCCTGGAGCGATGGGGACAGTCAGTTCTTC

clone size: .
J gene: TRBJ2-2
V gene: TRBV11-2
D gene: .
CDR3 protein: CASSLDLFGGATGELFF
CDR3 DNA: TGTGCCAGCAGCTTAGATCTCTTCGGGGGTGCCACCGGGGAGCTGTTTTTT

clone size: .
J gene: TRBJ1-1
V gene: TRBV4-2
D gene: TRBD1
CDR3 protein: CASSQGDRDNTEAFF
CDR3 DNA: TGTGCCAGCAGCCAAGGGGACAGGGATAACACTGAAGCTTTCTTT

clone size: .
J gene: TRBJ2-1
V gene: TRBV7-9
D gene: TRBD1
CDR3 protein: CASSSGQGAGVEFF
CDR3 DNA: TGTGCCAGCAGCTCGGGACAGGGGGCTGGTGTGGAGTTCTTC

clone size: .
J gene: TRBJ1-1
V gene: TRBV13
D gene: TRBD1
CDR3 protein: CASSLGQLNTEAFF
CDR3 DNA: TGTGCCAGCAGCTTGGGACAGCTGAACACTGAAGCTTTCTTT

clone size: .
J gene: TRBJ2-7
V gene: TRBV20-1
D gene: .
CDR3 protein: CSVVRAYEQYF
CDR3 DNA: TGCAGTGTGGTCAGGGCCTACGAGCAGTACTTC

clone size: .
J gene: TRBJ2-7
V gene: TRBV6-5
D gene: TRBD2
CDR3 protein: CASRGGRVGEQYF
CDR3 DNA: TGTGCCAGCAGAGGCGGGAGGGTCGGCGAGCAGTACTTC

clone size: .
J gene: TRBJ1-2
V gene: TRBV19
D gene: .
CDR3 protein: CASSIGTPAIGYTF
CDR3 DNA: TGTGCCAGTAGTATCGGGACTCCCGCTATTGGCTACACCTTC

clone size: .
J gene: TRBJ2-3
V gene: TRBV10-1
D gene: TRBD1
CDR3 protein: CASSAGTGRTDTQYF
CDR3 DNA: TGCGCCAGCAGTGCCGGGACAGGGCGGACAGATACGCAGTATTTT

clone size: .
J gene: TRBJ2-2
V gene: TRBV4-2
D gene: .
CDR3 protein: CASSQETAQNTGELFF
CDR3 DNA: TGTGCCAGCAGCCAAGAGACAGCGCAGAACACCGGGGAGCTGTTTTTT

clone size: .
J gene: TRBJ1-3
V gene: TRBV6-5
D gene: .
CDR3 protein: CASSAGEVGNTIYF
CDR3 DNA: TGTGCCAGCAGTGCCGGGGAAGTCGGAAACACCATATATTTT

clone size: .
J gene: TRBJ2-3
V gene: TRBV6-6
D gene: TRBD2
CDR3 protein: CASSLRTSGDTDTQYF
CDR3 DNA: TGTGCCAGCAGTTTACGGACTAGCGGGGACACAGATACGCAGTATTTT

clone size: .
J gene: TRBJ1-2
V gene: TRBV10-3
D gene: .
CDR3 protein: CAISEPGQPVNYGYTF
CDR3 DNA: TGTGCCATCAGTGAGCCTGGACAGCCTGTTAACTATGGCTACACCTTC

clone size: .
J gene: TRBJ1-6
V gene: TRBV5-1
D gene: .
CDR3 protein: CASSPQSSYNSPLHF
CDR3 DNA: TGCGCCAGCAGCCCACAGAGCTCCTATAATTCACCCCTCCACTTT

clone size: .
J gene: TRBJ2-6
V gene: TRBV30
D gene: TRBD1
CDR3 protein: CAWSPQGANGLTF
CDR3 DNA: TGTGCCTGGAGTCCGCAGGGGGCCAACGGCCTGACTTTC

clone size: .
J gene: TRBJ2-5
V gene: TRBV11-2
D gene: TRBD1
CDR3 protein: CASSNRGTETQYF
CDR3 DNA: TGTGCCAGCAGCAACAGGGGGACGGAGACCCAGTACTTC

clone size: .
J gene: TRBJ1-4
V gene: TRBV27
D gene: .
CDR3 protein: CASSNGNEKLFF
CDR3 DNA: TGTGCCAGCAGTAACGGTAATGAAAAACTGTTTTTT

clone size: .
J gene: TRBJ1-1
V gene: TRBV30
D gene: .
CDR3 protein: CAWTRGGVTEAFF
CDR3 DNA: TGTGCCTGGACCCGTGGCGGGGTTACTGAAGCTTTCTTT

clone size: .
J gene: TRBJ1-5
V gene: TRBV27
D gene: .
CDR3 protein: CASSYGAAQPQHF
CDR3 DNA: TGTGCCAGCAGTTACGGAGCGGCTCAGCCCCAGCATTTT

clone size: .
J gene: TRBJ2-3
V gene: TRBV18
D gene: TRBD1
CDR3 protein: CASSPDRHDTQYF
CDR3 DNA: TGTGCCAGCTCTCCGGACAGGCATGATACGCAGTATTTT

clone size: few
J gene: TRBJ1-1
V gene: TRBV29-1
D gene: .
CDR3 protein: CSVGQRLNTEAFF
CDR3 DNA: TGCAGCGTTGGGCAACGTTTGAACACTGAAGCTTTCTTT

clone size: .
J gene: TRBJ2-1
V gene: TRBV25-1
D gene: .
CDR3 protein: CASSELADNEQFF
CDR3 DNA: TGTGCCAGCAGTGAACTAGCAGACAATGAGCAGTTCTTC

clone size: once
J gene: TRBJ1-2
V gene: TRBV9
D gene: .
CDR3 protein: CASSVAGRGAGGYTF
CDR3 DNA: TGTGCCAGCAGCGTAGCGGGCCGGGGGGCAGGTGGCTACACCTTC

clone size: few
J gene: TRBJ2-7
V gene: TRBV12-5
D gene: .
CDR3 protein: CASGARYEQYF
CDR3 DNA: TGTGCTAGTGGTGCGCGCTACGAGCAGTACTTC

clone size: .
J gene: TRBJ1-1
V gene: TRBV2
D gene: .
CDR3 protein: CASTSQGRGNTEAFF
CDR3 DNA: TGTGCCAGCACCTCACAGGGACGAGGGAACACTGAAGCTTTCTTT

clone size: .
J gene: TRBJ2-3
V gene: TRBV4-2
D gene: TRBD2
CDR3 protein: CASSQMGLAGASDTQYF
CDR3 DNA: TGTGCCAGCAGCCAAATGGGACTAGCGGGAGCGTCAGATACGCAGTATTTT

clone size: once
J gene: TRBJ2-2
V gene: TRBV2
D gene: TRBD1
CDR3 protein: CASSEKGAATGELFF
CDR3 DNA: TGTGCCAGCAGTGAAAAGGGGGCAGCCACCGGGGAGCTGTTTTTT

clone size: .
J gene: TRBJ1-1
V gene: TRBV6-5
D gene: .
CDR3 protein: CASSYGGYTEAFF
CDR3 DNA: TGTGCCAGCAGTTACGGGGGGTACACTGAAGCTTTCTTT

clone size: .
J gene: TRBJ1-1
V gene: TRBV10-3
D gene: .
CDR3 protein: CAISGGGVDTEAFF
CDR3 DNA: TGTGCCATCAGCGGGGGAGGAGTCGACACTGAAGCTTTCTTT